These 26 T cell receptor beta chains were sequenced from one sample in a study of siplizumab effects on memory and regulatory T cells. The protocol was immunoSEQ multiplex PCR, while the TCRdb copy is restricted to in-frame clones and leaves out a portion. The top ten clones hold less than 1.5% of a sample with about 100,000 clones, about 94% of them seen once. The sample was non-Treg CD4+ T cells sorted from blood. These receptor sequences come from a human donor in good health.

In its sample, this clone was seen once. This chain links TRBV7-9 with TRBJ2-7; 8 positions agree with TRBD1. Unmatched junction bases numbered 6, after V lost 5 bases and J lost 3 bases. CDR3 length: 14 residues. Germline loops: CDR1 SEHNR, CDR2 FQNEAQ (reference sequence). CDR3 nucleotides: TGTGCCAGCAGCCCCGGGACAGGTTACTACGAGCAGTACTTC. This codes for CASSPGTGYYEQYF. Using reference TRBV7-9 and TRBJ2-7 for the parts outside the CDR3, the full variable domain is DTGVSQNPRHKITKRGQNVTFRCDPISEHNRLYWYRQTLGQGPEFLTYFQNEAQLEKSRLLSDRFSAERPKGSFSTLEIQRTEQGDSAMYLCASSPGTGYYEQYFGPGTRLTVT.

The chain couples TRBV15 to TRBJ1-5; TRBD1 agrees at 7 bases. This CDR3 comprises 16 residues. The J segment lost 8 bases and the V segment lost 0 bases, leaving 10 bases of the junction unmatched. Germline lookup yields CDR1 LNHNV and CDR2 YYDKDF (reference sequence). The CDR3 DNA follows: TGTGCCACCAGCAGAGATTTCGGACAGGCGGTTAAGCCCCAGCATTTT. Translation: CATSRDFGQAVKPQHF.

The rearrangement uses TRBV6-1 and TRBJ1-3; D not resolved. Germline V gives CDR1 MNHNS, CDR2 SASEGT. The CDR3 has 13 residues. Trimming pared 8 bases from V and 0 bases from J, leaving 8 bases between. CDR3 in amino acids: CASFLFSGNTIYF. In DNA form, the CDR3 reads TGTGCCAGCTTCCTTTTCTCTGGAAACACCATATATTTT.

This clone was observed a single time. This rearrangement joins TRBV27 to TRBJ2-7; 7 bases line up with TRBD2. With V trimmed by 5 bases and J by 5 bases, 18 bases remained unmatched. The CDR3 is made up of 17 amino acids. The germline V gene encodes CDR1 MNHEY and CDR2 SMNVEV (reference sequence). CDR3 amino acids: CASSLRGGMREFHEQYF. In DNA, the CDR3 is TGTGCCAGCAGTCTCCGCGGCGGCATGCGGGAGTTCCACGAGCAGTACTTC.

This clone was found once. The V call is TRBV29-1, the J call TRBJ2-3; 7 bases align to TRBD1. This CDR3 has 16 residues. Trimming at V came to 4 bases and at J to 0 bases, leaving 10 bases not matched to a gene. Germline lookup yields CDR1 SQVTM and CDR2 ANQGSEA. The CDR3 region is CSVGAGGFYSTDTQYF. For the CDR3, the DNA is TGCAGCGTTGGGGCAGGGGGTTTCTATAGCACAGATACGCAGTATTTT.

The chain joins TRBV4-1 to TRBJ2-7; TRBD2 is a possible D gene (5 bases). Trimming stripped 0 bases from V and 3 bases from J, with 12 bases between. The CDR3 is made up of 15 amino acids. Looked up from germline, CDR1 is MGHRA and CDR2 is YSYEKL. The CDR3 here is CASSQDGPGYYEQYF. The CDR3 DNA reads as TGCGCCAGCAGCCAAGACGGTCCGGGGTACTACGAGCAGTACTTC.

The genes are TRBV6-5 and TRBJ1-2, with 8 bases that match TRBD1. V gave up 4 bases and J gave up 4 bases; unmatched junction bases: 5. The CDR3 consists of 14 residues. Germline lookup yields CDR1 MNHEY and CDR2 SVGAGI. The CDR3 bases are TGTGCCAGCAGTTCCAGTCAGGGGGCCTATGGCTACACCTTC. This encodes CASSSSQGAYGYTF.

In its sample, this clone was seen once. The chain has TRBV27 and TRBJ2-3, with TRBD2 matching over 11 bases. This CDR3 has 15 amino acids. The germline CDR1 and CDR2 sequences are MNHEY and SMNVEV (reference sequence). J was trimmed by 3 bases and V by 3 bases; bases with no gene match: 2. The CDR3 nucleotides read TGTGCCAGCAGTTTGACTAGCGGGACTACAGATACGCAGTATTTT. It encodes CASSLTSGTTDTQYF.

The chain is built from TRBV11-2 and TRBJ2-5; no firm D call. This CDR3 spans 14 amino acids. Trimming left V 0 bases short and J 5 bases short, with 10 bases between. Looked up from germline, CDR1 is SGHAT and CDR2 is FQNNGV. Here the CDR3 DNA reads TGTGCCAGCAGCTTAGATTCAGCGCGGGAGACCCAGTACTTC. Protein sequence: CASSLDSARETQYF.

V is TRBV19 and J is TRBJ1-5; D gene uncertain. In germline, CDR1 is LNHDA, CDR2 SQIVND (reference sequence). CDR3 length: 14 residues. Trimming removed 6 bases from V and 11 bases from J, with 20 bases in between. CDR3 loop: CASSVGFTNQAQHF. Written as DNA, the CDR3 is TGTGCCAGTAGCGTCGGATTTACCAATCAAGCCCAGCATTTT.

The gene calls are TRBV5-4 and TRBJ2-7; tentatively, D is TRBD1 (6 bases). Germline CDR1 and CDR2: SGHNT and YYREEE (reference sequence). The CDR3 totals 14 residues. Deletions cut 5 bases from V and 3 bases from J, with 15 bases between. The CDR3 coding sequence is TGTGCCAGCAGTAACCCAGGGGATGGCTACGAGCAGTACTTC. Residues: CASSNPGDGYEQYF.

This clone was picked up one time. The chain has TRBV7-3 and TRBJ2-3, with a possible D match to TRBD2 (5 bases). The V gene lost 2 bases and the J gene lost 2 bases, with 11 bases spanning the gap. The CDR3 runs to 15 residues. CDR1 is SGHTA and CDR2 is FQGTGA in the germline V gene. The CDR3 DNA reads TGTGCCAGCAGCTTAGAAGCCGGGAACACAGATACGCAGTATTTT. It encodes CASSLEAGNTDTQYF.

This chain joins TRBV11-2 and TRBJ1-2, with 10 bases lining up with TRBD1. The germline V gene has CDR1 SGHAT and CDR2 FQNNGV. The CDR3 length is 15 residues. The V segment lost 4 bases and the J segment 5 bases; nucleotides outside the gene matches: 7. The CDR3 loop is CASSSTGGIGYGYTF. DNA of the CDR3: TGTGCCAGCAGCTCGACAGGGGGCATTGGTTATGGCTACACCTTC.

This clone was picked up a small number of times. The chain employs TRBV5-1 and TRBJ1-4, with TRBD1 matching 10 bases. CDR3 length: 15 residues. Trimming at V came to 4 bases and at J to 2 bases, leaving 2 bases not matched to a gene. Germline V gene sequence: CDR1 SGHRS, CDR2 YFSETQ. CDR3 residues: CASSEDRGTNEKLFF. The CDR3 region has the DNA TGCGCCAGCAGCGAGGACAGGGGGACTAATGAAAAACTGTTTTTT.

The chain employs TRBV5-8 and TRBJ1-1; 10 bases align to TRBD1. Germline V gene data show CDR1 as SGHTS and CDR2 as YDEGEE. The CDR3 loop spans 14 amino acids. V lost 6 bases to trimming and J lost 5 bases; unmatched junction nucleotides: 7. This chain's CDR3 is CASNLGTGVTEAFF. CDR3 coding DNA: TGTGCCAGCAACTTAGGGACAGGGGTTACTGAAGCTTTCTTT.

The rearrangement uses TRBV6-6 and TRBJ1-1; perhaps TRBD1 as D (5 bases). The CDR3 consists of 15 residues. Germline values: CDR1 MNHNY, CDR2 SVGAGI (reference sequence). The V gene lost 5 bases and the J gene lost 8 bases, with 21 bases spanning the gap. The CDR3 sequence is CASSPHPLAGSEAFF. CDR3 coding DNA: TGTGCCAGCAGTCCCCACCCCTTGGCAGGGTCCGAAGCTTTCTTT.

Turning to this clone: Other DNA sequences in this sample translate to the same CDR3. The chain employs TRBV18 and TRBJ2-7; D possibly corresponds to TRBD2 (5 bases). Looked up from germline, CDR1 is KGHSH and CDR2 is LQKENI. The CDR3 is 13 residues long. Trimming stripped 2 bases from V and 1 base from J, with 6 bases between. CDR3 protein: CASSPTGSYEQYF. The CDR3 DNA sequence: TGTGCCAGCTCACCAACGGGGTCCTACGAGCAGTACTTC.

This clone was detected only once. This chain connects TRBV18 to TRBJ1-1; TRBD1 aligns across 7 bases. This CDR3 is built from 15 residues. Germline loops: CDR1 KGHSH, CDR2 LQKENI. Trimming at V came to 10 bases and at J to 5 bases, leaving 16 bases not matched to a gene. CDR3 loop: CATASQGGPGTEAFF. CDR3 bases: TGTGCCACCGCATCCCAGGGGGGGCCGGGTACTGAAGCTTTCTTT.

The chain is built from TRBV7-6 and TRBJ2-3; D tentatively fits TRBD1 or TRBD2 (5 bases each). This CDR3 has 15 residues. From germline, CDR1 is SGHVS and CDR2 FNYEAQ. Trimming cost V 5 bases and J 6 bases, with 18 bases left between them. This CDR3 is CASSTPGIGADTQYF. In DNA, the CDR3 is TGTGCCAGCAGCACCCCCGGGATAGGGGCGGATACGCAGTATTTT. Drawing the rest from reference TRBV7-6 and TRBJ2-3, the complete variable domain is GAGVSQSPRYKVTKRGQDVALRCDPISGHVSLYWYRQALGQGPEFLTYFNYEAQQDKSGLPNDRFSAERPEGSISTLTIQRTEQRDSAMYRCASSTPGIGADTQYFGPGTRLTVL.

The chain combines TRBV7-9 with TRBJ2-2; D gene unclear. Trimming stripped 8 bases from V and 8 bases from J, with 9 bases between. Germline CDR1 and CDR2: SEHNR and FQNEAQ (reference sequence). This CDR3 is built from 11 residues. The CDR3 here is CASQSRGELFF. CDR3 coding DNA: TGTGCCAGCCAATCTCGGGGGGAGCTGTTTTTT. The whole variable domain, filled in from reference TRBV7-9 and TRBJ2-2, reads DTGVSQNPRHKITKRGQNVTFRCDPISEHNRLYWYRQTLGQGPEFLTYFQNEAQLEKSRLLSDRFSAERPKGSFSTLEIQRTEQGDSAMYLCASQSRGELFFGEGSRLTVL.

The chain is built from TRBV6-5 and TRBJ1-3, with D perhaps matching TRBD1 (5 bases). The CDR3 extends over 14 amino acids. Germline-derived CDR1 and CDR2 are MNHEY and SVGAGI. V lost 2 bases and J lost 1, with 6 bases in between. The CDR3 nucleotides are TGTGCCAGCAGTTACCAGGGTTCTGGAAACACCATATATTTT. Its translation: CASSYQGSGNTIYF.

J is TRBJ1-5 and V is TRBV6-1; 8 positions match TRBD1. J gave up 9 bases and V 2 bases, and 9 bases lay outside the gene matches. This CDR3 has 15 amino acids. The germline gives CDR1 MNHNS, CDR2 SASEGT. The CDR3 bases are TGTGCCAGCAGTGAAACCCGGGACAGGAGCTGGCCCCAGCATTTT. Translated: CASSETRDRSWPQHF.

The rearrangement links TRBV7-3 to TRBJ2-5; 11 nucleotides match TRBD2. J lost 1 base, V lost 5 bases, and 6 bases had no gene match. The CDR3 spans 16 residues. Germline assignment: CDR1 SGHTA and CDR2 FQGTGA. The DNA of the CDR3 is TGTGCCAGCAGCCCCCGACTAGCGGGGCGCCAAGAGACCCAGTACTTC. It is translated as CASSPRLAGRQETQYF.

The V call is TRBV5-4, the J call TRBJ1-4, with D possibly matching TRBD1 (5 bases). The germline V gene encodes CDR1 SGHNT and CDR2 YYREEE (reference sequence). This CDR3 contains 16 residues. V was cut by 0 bases and J by 7 bases, with 16 bases left in between. Written as DNA, the CDR3 is TGTGCCAGCAGCTTGGCGGGGCCAGGCGCGGCTGAAAAACTGTTTTTT. Translating it yields CASSLAGPGAAEKLFF.

The chain couples TRBV28 to TRBJ1-5; no clear D. Trimming pared 2 bases from V and 6 bases from J, leaving 5 bases between. From germline, CDR1 is MDHEN and CDR2 SYDVKM. This CDR3 has 12 residues. The CDR3 reads CASSLLSQPQHF. CDR3 bases: TGTGCCAGCAGTTTACTTAGTCAGCCCCAGCATTTT.

This sequence joins TRBV10-1 and TRBJ1-3, with 7 bases fitting TRBD1. Germline loops: CDR1 WNHNN, CDR2 SYGVQD (reference sequence). J was trimmed by 5 bases and V by 6 bases; bases with no gene match: 4. CDR3 size: 13 residues. The CDR3 DNA is TGCGCCAGCAGCCGGGACAGCCGAAACACCATATATTTT. It is translated as CASSRDSRNTIYF.